Presented here are 30 T cell receptor beta chains from one specimen sequenced in a study of cytomegalovirus exposure and HLA in healthy donors. Vbeta (60) and Jbeta (13) primers were used in the PCR. Data came from immunoSEQ multiplex PCR; TCRdb stores just in-frame clones and leaves some out. Here the sample spans about 140,000 clones, around 78% being singletons. The sequenced material came from PBMCs. Receptors originate from a woman aged 18 to 35 in good health and CMV-seropositive.

The chain joins TRBV28 to TRBJ2-6; possibly TRBD1 for D (5 bases). Germline V gene sequence: CDR1 MDHEN, CDR2 SYDVKM. V was clipped by 2 bases and J by 1 base, with 15 bases between them. This CDR3 comprises 18 residues. The CDR3 reads CASSLKKVGASGANVLTF. CDR3 coding DNA: TGTGCCAGCAGTTTAAAGAAGGTTGGGGCTTCTGGGGCCAACGTCCTGACTTTC.

The CDR3: CASSEGTGSVTDTQYF. CDR3 coding DNA: TGTGCCAGCAGTGAAGGGACAGGGTCGGTGACAGATACGCAGTATTTT. The chain recombines TRBV6-4 with TRBJ2-3; 9 bases line up with TRBD1. The CDR3 is 16 residues long. Trimming removed 3 bases from V and 3 bases from J; junction bases left unmatched: 7. Germline CDR1 is MRHNA and CDR2 is SNTAGT.

The genes are TRBV2 and TRBJ1-4, with 8 bases identical to TRBD1. There are 17 residues in the CDR3. The junction had 15 bases not matched to a gene; V was cut back by 4 bases and J by 8 bases. Germline CDR1 is SNHLY and CDR2 is FYNNEI. As DNA, the CDR3 is TGTGCCAGCAGTGGGTCCCCCACGACAGGGGCGAGGGAAAAACTGTTTTTT. Translated, it gives CASSGSPTTGAREKLFF.

The gene calls are TRBV13 and TRBJ2-7; D is uncertain. The CDR3 runs to 12 residues. Germline CDR1 and CDR2: PRHDT and FYEKMQ (reference sequence). V gave up 4 bases and J gave up 0 bases, with 4 bases separating them. In DNA, the CDR3 is TGTGCCAGCAGCTATAGCTCCTACGAGCAGTACTTC. Translation: CASSYSSYEQYF.

The chain uses TRBV6-6 and TRBJ2-3, with 7 nucleotides matching TRBD1. Germline V gene sequence: CDR1 MNHNY, CDR2 SVGAGI (reference sequence). The CDR3 contains 13 residues. Trimming removed 5 bases from V and 8 bases from J; junction bases left unmatched: 7. The CDR3 DNA follows: TGTGCCAGCAGTCCGACCCGGGACAGTACGCAGTATTTT. Translating gives CASSPTRDSTQYF.

The V and J genes are TRBV7-2 and TRBJ2-1, with 8 bases fitting TRBD1. This CDR3 contains 15 residues. Germline V gene data show CDR1 as SGHTA and CDR2 as FQGNSA. V lost 4 bases, J lost 2 bases, and 4 bases stayed unmatched. The CDR3 loop is CASSSLQGAYNEQFF. The CDR3 DNA sequence: TGTGCCAGCAGCTCCCTACAGGGGGCCTACAATGAGCAGTTCTTC.

This chain joins TRBV5-5 and TRBJ1-4, with D perhaps matching TRBD1 (5 bases). From germline, CDR1 is SGHKS and CDR2 YYEKEE (reference sequence). The V gene lost 6 bases and the J gene lost 4 bases, with 19 bases spanning the gap. The CDR3 covers 16 residues. The CDR3 DNA follows: TGTGCCAGCACTTCCTCGGGGCAGGGACTTAATGAAAAACTGTTTTTT. It specifies CASTSSGQGLNEKLFF.

CDR3 nucleotides: TGTGCCACCAGCAGAGCAGGGGGCAGCTCCTACGAGCAGTACTTC. It yields the protein CATSRAGGSSYEQYF. The chain has TRBV15 and TRBJ2-7; 8 nucleotides align to TRBD1. CDR3 length: 15 amino acids. V lost 1 base to trimming and J lost 0 bases; unmatched junction nucleotides: 2. Germline V CDR1 and CDR2: LNHNV, YYDKDF (reference sequence).

This clone was seen just once. This chain uses TRBV6-4 with TRBJ2-2; D remains ambiguous. V was cut by 4 bases and J by 8 bases, with 14 bases left in between. This CDR3 has 14 residues. Germline loops: CDR1 MRHNA, CDR2 SNTAGT. The CDR3 DNA is TGTGCCAGCAGTGCCCTCAGAGGCGCGGGGGAGCTGTTTTTT. Amino acids: CASSALRGAGELFF.

The chain carries TRBV6-1 and TRBJ2-1; 11 nucleotides agree with TRBD2. Germline V CDR1 and CDR2: MNHNS, SASEGT. There are 14 residues in the CDR3. V shed 7 bases, J shed 8 bases, and the junction held 7 bases outside the gene matches. The CDR3 here is CASTRLAGFDEQFF. The CDR3 DNA reads as TGTGCCAGCACCCGACTAGCGGGGTTCGATGAGCAGTTCTTC.

The chain links TRBV29-1 to TRBJ2-5; D unresolved. The CDR3 contains 12 residues. Trimming pared 4 bases from V and 1 base from J, leaving 7 bases between. Germline values: CDR1 SQVTM, CDR2 ANQGSEA. CDR3 nucleotide sequence: TGCAGCGTTGGACCGGGCCAAGAGACCCAGTACTTC. It is translated as CSVGPGQETQYF.

In DNA, the CDR3 is TGTGCCAGTAGTATGGTCGGGGGCACCGGGGAGCTGTTTTTT. It is translated as CASSMVGGTGELFF. The rearrangement uses TRBV19 and TRBJ2-2, with D tentatively TRBD2 (6 bases). Germline CDR1 and CDR2: LNHDA and SQIVND (reference sequence). This CDR3 is 14 amino acids long. With 3 bases removed from V and 4 bases from J, the gap between germline ends came to 9 bases. Full variable domain (outside the CDR3, taken from reference TRBV19 and TRBJ2-2): DGGITQSPKYLFRKEGQNVTLSCEQNLNHDAMYWYRQDPGQGLRLIYYSQIVNDFQKGDIAEGYSVSREKKESFPLTVTSAQKNPTAFYLCASSMVGGTGELFFGEGSRLTVL.

The V call is TRBV5-6, the J call TRBJ2-7; TRBD2 aligns across 7 bases. Germline-derived CDR1 and CDR2 are SGHDT and YYEEEE. The V gene end was trimmed by 3 bases and the J gene end by 2 bases; junction bases not matched to a gene: 8. The CDR3 is 15 residues long. This CDR3 reads CASSWGGGGTYEQYF. The CDR3 DNA sequence: TGTGCCAGCAGCTGGGGTGGCGGGGGAACCTACGAGCAGTACTTC.

This chain connects TRBV7-9 to TRBJ1-4; maybe TRBD1 (6 bases). The germline V gene has CDR1 SEHNR and CDR2 FQNEAQ (reference sequence). Trimming took 2 bases from V and 5 from J, leaving 18 bases between them. The CDR3 has 17 residues. The CDR3 protein is CASSLISWTEKNEKLFF. CDR3 sequence (DNA): TGTGCCAGCAGCTTAATTTCGTGGACAGAAAAAAATGAAAAACTGTTTTTT.

The rearrangement uses TRBV30 and TRBJ2-5; 9 bases are shared with TRBD2. There are 14 residues in the CDR3. V shed 6 bases, J shed 1 base, and the junction held 6 bases outside the gene matches. Germline loops: CDR1 GTSNPN, CDR2 SVGIG (reference sequence). The CDR3 DNA reads TGTGCCTGTCTATTTAGCGGGGGCCAAGAGACCCAGTACTTC. It yields the protein CACLFSGGQETQYF.

This chain joins TRBV10-1 and TRBJ1-6, with TRBD1 matching over 7 bases. V trimming: 4 bases; J trimming: 7 bases; junction bases outside the gene matches: 7. From germline, CDR1 is WNHNN and CDR2 SYGVQD (reference sequence). The CDR3 loop spans 15 amino acids. CDR3 nucleotides: TGCGCCAGCAGTGCGACAGGGTTAGGGAATTCACCCCTCCACTTT. It encodes CASSATGLGNSPLHF.

The CDR3 nucleotides are TGCGCCAGCAACTGGGGCAAGGGGAGGGGATCCACTGAAGCTTTCTTT. This encodes CASNWGKGRGSTEAFF. This rearrangement joins TRBV5-1 to TRBJ1-1; D may be TRBD1 (5 bases). The CDR3 is made up of 16 amino acids. Germline CDR1 SGHRS, CDR2 YFSETQ. Trimming removed 6 bases from V and 4 bases from J, with 22 bases in between.

In its sample, this clone was seen a few times. The chain carries TRBV7-6 and TRBJ2-2; the D is unclear. The CDR3 loop spans 20 amino acids. V lost 2 bases, J lost 1 base, and 23 bases lay in between. The germline gives CDR1 SGHVS, CDR2 FNYEAQ. CDR3 sequence reads: CASSLTILLGGGMNTGELFF. CDR3 DNA: TGTGCCAGCAGCTTAACCATCCTACTTGGTGGCGGCATGAACACCGGGGAGCTGTTTTTT.

This chain uses TRBV5-6 with TRBJ1-6; 7 bases match TRBD1. Looked up from germline, CDR1 is SGHDT and CDR2 is YYEEEE. With 4 bases clipped from V and 8 bases from J, the junction kept 9 bases outside the gene matches. This CDR3 has 15 amino acids. CDR3 coding DNA: TGTGCCAGCAGCCATAGGACAGGTAGCTATTCACCCCTCCACTTT. It is translated as CASSHRTGSYSPLHF.

V usage is TRBV10-3 and J usage is TRBJ2-7; TRBD2 is a possible D gene (5 bases). The CDR3 has 13 amino acids. Germline V gene sequence: CDR1 ENHRY, CDR2 SYGVKD. The CDR3 here is CAHGAGISYEQYF. The CDR3, as DNA: TGTGCACACGGCGCCGGGATCTCCTACGAGCAGTACTTC.

This chain uses TRBV30 with TRBJ1-2; tentatively, D is TRBD1 (6 bases). CDR3 length equals 13 residues. Germline V lookup: CDR1 GTSNPN, CDR2 SVGIG (reference sequence). V lost 1 base to trimming and J lost 8 bases, with 14 bases between them. CDR3 protein: CAWSAGQGMGYTF. CDR3 DNA sequence: TGTGCCTGGAGTGCAGGGCAGGGGATGGGCTACACCTTC.

This chain links TRBV7-9 with TRBJ2-2, with a tentative D call TRBD2 (5 bases). The germline V and J ends were trimmed by 3 bases and 6 bases, with 5 bases remaining between them. The CDR3 runs to 12 residues. Germline values: CDR1 SEHNR, CDR2 FQNEAQ (reference sequence). Here the CDR3 DNA reads TGTGCCAGCAGCTTTAGCGCCGGGGAGCTGTTTTTT. Amino acids: CASSFSAGELFF.

The chain recombines TRBV29-1 with TRBJ2-5; 7 positions match TRBD1. Germline V CDR1 and CDR2: SQVTM, ANQGSEA. The CDR3 spans 13 residues. Trimming took 3 bases from V and 4 from J; bases not matched to a gene: 5. CDR3: CSVEENRGETQYF. DNA for the CDR3: TGCAGCGTTGAGGAGAACAGGGGAGAGACCCAGTACTTC. Full variable domain (outside the CDR3, taken from reference TRBV29-1 and TRBJ2-5): SAVISQKPSRDICQRGTSLTIQCQVDSQVTMMFWYRQQPGQSLTLIATANQGSEATYESGFVIDKFPISRPNLTFSTLTVSNMSPEDSSIYLCSVEENRGETQYFGPGTRLLVL.

The chain recombines TRBV7-9 with TRBJ2-7; no firm D call. Trimming took off 7 bases at V and 5 bases at J, with 9 bases between the two ends. The CDR3 covers 11 residues. Germline-derived CDR1 and CDR2 are SEHNR and FQNEAQ (reference sequence). CDR3: CASTRGDEQYF. DNA for the CDR3: TGTGCCAGCACCCGAGGTGACGAGCAGTACTTC.

This chain connects TRBV11-3 to TRBJ2-5; D is perhaps TRBD1 (6 bases). Near its end, the DNA agrees better with TRBJ2-7, so the J call may be wrong. CDR3 size: 15 residues. Per the germline V gene, CDR1 is SGHNT and CDR2 is YENEEA. This chain's CDR3 is CASSPDTGSSYEQYF. In DNA form, the CDR3 reads TGTGCCAGCAGCCCAGACACAGGGAGCTCCTACGAGCAGTACTTC.

The genes are TRBV7-8 and TRBJ2-1, with 9 bases that match TRBD2. J gave up 4 bases and V 3 bases, and 13 bases lay outside the gene matches. Germline V gives CDR1 SGHVS, CDR2 FQNEAQ. The CDR3 is 18 residues long. This CDR3 is CASSLFLAGTSGYNEQFF. CDR3 DNA: TGTGCCAGCAGCTTGTTTCTAGCGGGGACCTCCGGTTACAATGAGCAGTTCTTC.

Only a few counts were recorded for this clone. The V and J genes are TRBV25-1 and TRBJ2-7; no clear D gene. The CDR3 consists of 14 residues. V was cut by 3 bases and J by 0 bases, with 9 bases left in between. From germline, CDR1 is MGHDK and CDR2 SYGVNS. DNA for the CDR3: TGTGCCAGCAGTGAGGGCCTTAGCTCCTACGAGCAGTACTTC. As protein: CASSEGLSSYEQYF.

The CDR3 DNA sequence: TGTGCCAGTAGCCAGTTTAGCGGGGGTAGGGATACGCAGTATTTT. Translation gives CASSQFSGGRDTQYF. J is TRBJ2-3 and V is TRBV19, with TRBD2 matching over 9 bases. Looked up from germline, CDR1 is LNHDA and CDR2 is SQIVND (reference sequence). After removal of 6 bases from V and 6 bases from J, the junction contained 10 bases not matched to a gene. The CDR3 has 15 amino acids.

V usage is TRBV6-5 and J usage is TRBJ2-7; 12 bases fit TRBD2. Trimming took 3 bases from V and 7 from J; bases not matched to a gene: 7. The germline V gene encodes CDR1 MNHEY and CDR2 SVGAGI. The CDR3 sequence is 15 residues long. CDR3 sequence (DNA): TGTGCCAGCAGTTATCTAGCGGGGGGGCCGGGGGAGCAGTACTTC. Its translation: CASSYLAGGPGEQYF.

The chain couples TRBV4-1 to TRBJ2-7; 10 nucleotides line up with TRBD1. CDR1 and CDR2 (germline): MGHRA, YSYEKL. The CDR3 covers 13 residues. The trim removed 6 bases at V and 2 bases at J, leaving 1 base unmatched. CDR3 sequence reads: CASRGTGAYEQYF. In DNA, the CDR3 is TGCGCCAGCAGGGGGACAGGGGCCTACGAGCAGTACTTC.